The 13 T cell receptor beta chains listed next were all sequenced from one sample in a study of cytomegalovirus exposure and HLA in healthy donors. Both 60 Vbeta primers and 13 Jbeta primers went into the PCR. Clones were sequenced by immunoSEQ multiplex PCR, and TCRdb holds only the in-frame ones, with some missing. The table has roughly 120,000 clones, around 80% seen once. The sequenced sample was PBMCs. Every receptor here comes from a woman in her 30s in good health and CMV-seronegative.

DNA for the CDR3: TGTGCCAGCAGTTTATGGGGCGGGGTATACGAGCAGTACTTC. It is translated as CASSLWGGVYEQYF. V and J are TRBV28 and TRBJ2-7, with D maybe TRBD2 (6 bases). Germline values: CDR1 MDHEN, CDR2 SYDVKM. This CDR3 is built from 14 residues. The germline V and J ends were trimmed by 0 bases and 4 bases, with 10 bases remaining between them.

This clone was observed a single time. CDR3 in amino acids: CASSTGQGLNQPQHF. For the CDR3, the DNA is TGTGCCAGCAGCACAGGACAGGGGCTCAATCAGCCCCAGCATTTT. The genes are TRBV9 and TRBJ1-5; TRBD1 matches at 9 bases. Germline V gene sequence: CDR1 SGDLS, CDR2 YYNGEE. This CDR3 contains 15 residues. V lost 4 bases, J lost 3 bases, and 5 bases stayed unmatched.

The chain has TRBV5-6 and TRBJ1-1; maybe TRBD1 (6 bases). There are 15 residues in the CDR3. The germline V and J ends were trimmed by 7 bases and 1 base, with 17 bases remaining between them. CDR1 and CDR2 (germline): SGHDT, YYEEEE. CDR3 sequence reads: CASALSGTSNTEAFF. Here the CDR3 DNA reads TGTGCCAGCGCTTTATCAGGGACATCGAACACTGAAGCTTTCTTT.

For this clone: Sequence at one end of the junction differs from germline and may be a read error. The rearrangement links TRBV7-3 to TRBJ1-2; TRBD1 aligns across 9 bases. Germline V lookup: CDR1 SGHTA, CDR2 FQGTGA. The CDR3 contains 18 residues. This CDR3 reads CSSSPTGGVEGGRYGYTF. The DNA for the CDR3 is TGTTCCAGCAGCCCAACAGGGGGCGTCGAAGGGGGTCGCTATGGCTACACCTTC.

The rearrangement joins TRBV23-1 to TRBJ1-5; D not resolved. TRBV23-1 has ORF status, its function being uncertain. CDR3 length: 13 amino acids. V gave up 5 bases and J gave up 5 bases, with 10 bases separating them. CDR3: CASSSRTDQPQHF. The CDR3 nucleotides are TGCGCCAGCAGTTCCCGGACTGATCAGCCCCAGCATTTT.

CDR3 coding DNA: TGCGCCAGCAGTGAGGCGGGGACAGGGATGGAGACCCAGTACTTC. It codes for CASSEAGTGMETQYF. The chain recombines TRBV10-2 with TRBJ2-5; 9 positions agree with TRBD1. Germline-derived CDR1 and CDR2 are WSHSY and SAAADI. This CDR3 has 15 amino acids. Trimming cost V 2 bases and J 5 bases; bases outside gene matches: 6.

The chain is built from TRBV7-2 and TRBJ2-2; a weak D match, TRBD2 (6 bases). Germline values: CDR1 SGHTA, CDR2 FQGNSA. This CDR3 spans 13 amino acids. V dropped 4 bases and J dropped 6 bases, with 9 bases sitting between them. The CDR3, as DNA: TGTGCCAGCAGCTCCAGGAGGGCCGGGGAGCTGTTTTTT. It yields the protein CASSSRRAGELFF.

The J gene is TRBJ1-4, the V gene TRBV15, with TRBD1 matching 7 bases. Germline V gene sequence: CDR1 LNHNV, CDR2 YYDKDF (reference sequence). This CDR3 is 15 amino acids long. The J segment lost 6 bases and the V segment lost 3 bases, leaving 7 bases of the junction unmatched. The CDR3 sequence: CATSRMAGGDEKLFF. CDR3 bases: TGTGCCACCAGCAGGATGGCAGGGGGAGATGAAAAACTGTTTTTT.

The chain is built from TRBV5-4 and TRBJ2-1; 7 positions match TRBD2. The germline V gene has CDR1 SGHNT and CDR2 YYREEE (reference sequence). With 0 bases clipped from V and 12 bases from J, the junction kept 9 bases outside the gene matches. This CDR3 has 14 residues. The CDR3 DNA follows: TGTGCCAGCAGCTTGGCCGAGGGAGGGCCGGGGCAGTTCTTC. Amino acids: CASSLAEGGPGQFF.

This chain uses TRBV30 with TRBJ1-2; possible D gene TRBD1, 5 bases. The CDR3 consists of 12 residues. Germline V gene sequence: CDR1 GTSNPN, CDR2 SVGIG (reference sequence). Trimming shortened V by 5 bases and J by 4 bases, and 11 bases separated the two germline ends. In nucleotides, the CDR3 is TGTGCCTGGGACAGCGTTGTCTATGGCTACACCTTC. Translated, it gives CAWDSVVYGYTF. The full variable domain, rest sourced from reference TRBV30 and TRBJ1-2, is SQTIHQWPATLVQPVGSPLSLECTVEGTSNPNLYWYRQAAGRGLQLLFYSVGIGQISSEVPQNLSASRPQDRQFILSSKKLLLSDSGFYLCAWDSVVYGYTFGSGTRLTVV.

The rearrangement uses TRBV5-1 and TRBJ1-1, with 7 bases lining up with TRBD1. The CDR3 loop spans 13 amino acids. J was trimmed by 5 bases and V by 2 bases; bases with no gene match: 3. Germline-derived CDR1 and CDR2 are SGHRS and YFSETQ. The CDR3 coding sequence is TGCGCCAGCAGCTTTCAGGGGGGAACTGAAGCTTTCTTT. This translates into CASSFQGGTEAFF.

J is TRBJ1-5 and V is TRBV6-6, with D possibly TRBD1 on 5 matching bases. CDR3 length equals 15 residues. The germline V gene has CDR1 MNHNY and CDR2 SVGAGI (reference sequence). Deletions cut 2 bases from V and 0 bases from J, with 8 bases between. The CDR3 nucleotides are TGTGCCAGCAGTTACCGGGGGGGTAGCAATCAGCCCCAGCATTTT. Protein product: CASSYRGGSNQPQHF.

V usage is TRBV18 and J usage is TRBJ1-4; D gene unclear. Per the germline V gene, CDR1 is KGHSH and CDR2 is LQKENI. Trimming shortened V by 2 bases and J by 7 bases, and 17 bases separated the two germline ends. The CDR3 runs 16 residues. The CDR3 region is CASSPTGSGRGEKLFF. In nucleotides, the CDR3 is TGTGCCAGCTCACCAACCGGTTCGGGTCGGGGTGAAAAACTGTTTTTT.